The following is a T cell receptor (beta chain) sequence with its context. The junction had 4 bases not matched to a gene; V was cut back by 0 bases and J by 4 bases. The CDR3 spans 15 residues. Germline-derived CDR1 and CDR2 are LGHNA and YSLEER. As processed by the authors: Estimation of nucleated cell counts relied on the amplification of reference gene primers. The repertoire was sequenced with immunoSEQ multiplex PCR; TCRdb's copy has only in-frame clones and lacks some. V and J calls and clone size are given by that table; D and trimming were obtained from the DNA. This table has 150,000 to 200,000 clones, about 80% appearing once. The record originates from a study of blood T cell repertoires in COVID-19. Whole-study context: PBMCs, B-cell-depleted T cells, or T cells were the source of the cDNA or gDNA that made up the material.

The specimen sequenced was peripheral blood. The chain uses TRBV4-3 and TRBJ2-7; 9 bases match TRBD2. This TCR came from a human donor in a cohort sampled during active COVID-19. The CDR3 spells CASSQDSTSGYEQYF. The DNA of the CDR3 is TGCGCCAGCAGCCAAGATTCGACTAGCGGTTACGAGCAGTACTTC.